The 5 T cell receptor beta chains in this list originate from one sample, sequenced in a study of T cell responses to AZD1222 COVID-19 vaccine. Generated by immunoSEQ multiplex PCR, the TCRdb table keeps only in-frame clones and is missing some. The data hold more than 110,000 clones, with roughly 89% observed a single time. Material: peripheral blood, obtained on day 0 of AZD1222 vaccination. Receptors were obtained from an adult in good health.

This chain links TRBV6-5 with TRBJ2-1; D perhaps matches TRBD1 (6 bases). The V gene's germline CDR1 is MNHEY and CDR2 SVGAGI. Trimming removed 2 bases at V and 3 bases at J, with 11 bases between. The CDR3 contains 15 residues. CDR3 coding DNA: TGTGCCAGCAGTTACGGCGGACAGAACTACAATGAGCAGTTCTTC. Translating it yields CASSYGGQNYNEQFF.

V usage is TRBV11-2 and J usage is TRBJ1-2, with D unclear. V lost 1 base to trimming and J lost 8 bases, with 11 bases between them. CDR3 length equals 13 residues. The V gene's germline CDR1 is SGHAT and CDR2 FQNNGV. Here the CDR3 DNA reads TGTGCCAGCAGCTTAGTCGAACTCGGGGGCTACACCTTC. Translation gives CASSLVELGGYTF.

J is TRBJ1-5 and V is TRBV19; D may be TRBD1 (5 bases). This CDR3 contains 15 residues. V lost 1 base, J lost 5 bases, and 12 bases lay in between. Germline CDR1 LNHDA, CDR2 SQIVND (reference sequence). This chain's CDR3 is CASSIGGRDYQPQHF. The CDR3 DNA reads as TGTGCCAGTAGTATAGGGGGACGGGATTATCAGCCCCAGCATTTT.

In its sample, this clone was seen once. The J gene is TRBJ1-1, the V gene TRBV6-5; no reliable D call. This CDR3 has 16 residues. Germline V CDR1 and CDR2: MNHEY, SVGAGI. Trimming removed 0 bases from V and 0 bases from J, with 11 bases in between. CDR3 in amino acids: CASSYSRGRVNTEAFF. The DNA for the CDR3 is TGTGCCAGCAGTTACTCGAGAGGACGGGTGAACACTGAAGCTTTCTTT.

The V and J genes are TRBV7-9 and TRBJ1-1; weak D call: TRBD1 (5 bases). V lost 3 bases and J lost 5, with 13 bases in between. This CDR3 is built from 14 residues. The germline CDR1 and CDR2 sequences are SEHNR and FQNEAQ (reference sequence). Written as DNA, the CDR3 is TGTGCCAGCAGCTTTAGAGGGGACGGGACTGAAGCTTTCTTT. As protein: CASSFRGDGTEAFF.